This T cell receptor beta chain was sequenced during a study of T-cell memory formation after mild COVID-19. Study observations and caveats: Detection of some responders pre-infection suggested pre-existing cross-reactive memory T cells participated.

This clonotype was recorded a few times. Its target is not known. TCRdb recomputed calls from the 5' RACE reads with MiXCR, one row per CDR3 protein. Of roughly 400,000 distinct CDR3 sequences listed, approximately 15% are singletons. The V end was cut by 2 bases, the J end by 4 bases, with 13 bases between. Germline assignment: CDR1 MNHEY and CDR2 SVGAGI. This CDR3 comprises 15 residues. The source of this sequence is a man aged 18 to 30 who had mild COVID-19 (a few samples of this study predate the infection). Cell type and time point are not known. The rearrangement uses TRBV6-5 and TRBJ2-3; D ambiguous. Sequencing was performed on PBMCs or a T cell subset sorted from them (not recorded which). CDR3 in amino acids: CASSYMDPGSDTQYF. CDR3 coding DNA: TGTGCCAGCAGTTACATGGACCCCGGATCAGATACGCAGTATTTT.